What follows are 18 T cell receptor beta chains derived from one specimen sequenced in a study of T cells after yellow fever vaccination. TCRdb reprocessed the 5' RACE reads via MiXCR and lists one record per CDR3 protein. The sample has under 400,000 distinct CDR3 sequences; roughly 11% are singletons. This sample comprised PBMCs, obtained on the day of the first yellow fever vaccination. The receptor source for this set is a man younger than 30 who received the YFV17D yellow fever vaccine.

This clonotype occurred a few times. The chain carries TRBV6-9 and TRBJ2-7, with a weak D call TRBD2 (6 bases). Germline V gene data show CDR1 as MNHGY and CDR2 as SVAAGI. CDR3 length: 14 residues. Trimming stripped 4 bases from V and 2 bases from J, with 12 bases between. In nucleotides, the CDR3 is TGTGCCAGCAGTTCAGGAGGGTCCCCCTACGAGCAGTACGTC. Translating gives CASSSGGSPYEQYV.

Only a few counts were recorded for this clonotype. In DNA, the CDR3 is TGTGCCAGCAGTGGGGGCCTGGGCTTCTATGGCTACACCTTC. Residues: CASSGGLGFYGYTF. The genes are TRBV2 and TRBJ1-2; TRBD1 is a possible D gene (5 bases). The CDR3 runs to 14 residues. Germline lookup yields CDR1 SNHLY and CDR2 FYNNEI. V was trimmed by 4 bases and J by 4 bases, leaving 13 bases between them.

The chain recombines TRBV5-1 with TRBJ2-5, with D unresolved. V lost 0 bases and J lost 1, with 10 bases in between. The CDR3 sequence is 15 residues long. The germline V gene encodes CDR1 SGHRS and CDR2 YFSETQ. CDR3 region: CASSLGPMGQETQYF. CDR3 in DNA: TGCGCCAGCAGCTTGGGGCCCATGGGCCAAGAGACCCAGTACTTC.

The sample holds many counts of this clonotype. V and J are TRBV5-1 and TRBJ2-3, with D tentatively TRBD2 (6 bases). CDR3 length: 14 residues. Trimming left V 0 bases short and J 5 bases short, with 10 bases between. CDR1 SGHRS and CDR2 YFSETQ come from the germline V gene. CDR3 nucleotides: TGCGCCAGCAGCTTGGGGCGGGGCGGAGATACGCAGTATTTT. Amino acids: CASSLGRGGDTQYF.

The sample holds many counts of this clonotype. The V and J genes are TRBV4-1 and TRBJ2-5; 9 nucleotides agree with TRBD1. CDR1 and CDR2 from the germline V gene are MGHRA and YSYEKL. This CDR3 comprises 15 residues. After removal of 3 bases from V and 5 bases from J, the junction contained 7 bases not matched to a gene. Written as DNA, the CDR3 is TGCGCCAGCAGCCAGCAACAGGGGGCGTGGGAGACCCAGTACTTC. This sequence encodes CASSQQQGAWETQYF.

The CDR3 sequence: CSVISEEEKLFF. CDR3 nucleotide sequence: TGCAGTGTCATATCGGAGGAGGAAAAACTGTTTTTT. This chain uses TRBV20-1 with TRBJ1-4; D gene ambiguous. The CDR3 is 12 residues long. V lost 7 bases to trimming and J lost 8 bases, with 14 bases between them. Germline V gives CDR1 DFQATT, CDR2 SNEGSKA (reference sequence).

This clonotype was found many times. V and J are TRBV7-2 and TRBJ2-7, with 9 bases lining up with TRBD2. Trimming at V came to 0 bases and at J to 1 base, leaving 13 bases not matched to a gene. The germline gives CDR1 SGHTA, CDR2 FQGNSA. This CDR3 has 19 residues. Here the CDR3 DNA reads TGTGCCAGCAGCTTAGCGCCAAGTAGCGGGGGTAGCCTGTCCTACGAGCAGTACTTC. This sequence encodes CASSLAPSSGGSLSYEQYF.

This clonotype was recorded a few times. CDR3 DNA: TGTGCCAGCAGCTCCTTAGAAGACCGGGAGGGCCAGAGCTCCTACAATGAGCAGTTCTTC. This encodes CASSSLEDREGQSSYNEQFF. The chain links TRBV11-1 to TRBJ2-1; 8 bases are shared with TRBD2. This CDR3 region has 20 residues. The trim removed 4 bases at V and 0 bases at J, leaving 17 bases unmatched. Germline lookup yields CDR1 SGHAT and CDR2 FQDESV (reference sequence). The variable domain in full, with the rest retrieved from reference TRBV11-1 and TRBJ2-1, is EAEVAQSPRYKITEKSQAVAFWCDPISGHATLYWYRQILGQGPELLVQFQDESVVDDSQLPKDRFSAERLKGVDSTLKIQPAELGDSAMYLCASSSLEDREGQSSYNEQFFGPGTRLTVL.

This sequence joins TRBV15 and TRBJ2-7; 7 positions agree with TRBD1. Germline loops: CDR1 LNHNV, CDR2 YYDKDF (reference sequence). The CDR3 sequence is 15 residues long. V was pared by 5 bases and J by 3 bases, with 10 bases of the junction left unmatched. The CDR3 DNA follows: TGTGCCACCAGCCGAACGACAGGGTCTAGCTACGAGCAGTACTTC. It is translated as CATSRTTGSSYEQYF.

Concerning this clonotype itself: A read error is possible here, since a much larger clone lies one base away. The genes are TRBV12-3 or TRBV12-4 and TRBJ2-4; a weak D match, TRBD1 (6 bases). This CDR3 is 14 amino acids long. The CDR3 sequence is CASSGQLAKNVQYF. The CDR3 DNA sequence: TGTGCCAGCAGTGGACAGCTAGCCAAAAACGTTCAGTACTTC.

The CDR3 DNA reads TGCGCCACCACTTCAGGGGGCGCGAGTACTGAAGCTTTCTTT. Its translation: CATTSGGASTEAFF. The chain employs TRBV5-1 and TRBJ1-1; 8 nucleotides agree with TRBD1. The CDR3 extends over 14 amino acids. From germline, CDR1 is SGHRS and CDR2 YFSETQ. With V trimmed by 9 bases and J by 5 bases, 12 bases remained unmatched.

The rearrangement joins TRBV9 to TRBJ1-4; the D is unclear. CDR3 length: 15 amino acids. CDR1 is SGDLS and CDR2 is YYNGEE in the germline V gene. Between the trimmed V and J ends, which lost 1 base and 0 bases, there was a span of 7 bases. The CDR3 loop is CASSVSGATNEKLFF. In DNA form, the CDR3 reads TGTGCCAGCAGCGTATCCGGAGCAACTAATGAAAAACTGTTTTTT.

A remark on this clonotype: A junction end diverges from the germline sequence, so it may reflect a read error. The chain has TRBV5-1 and TRBJ2-7, with D possibly being TRBD1 (5 bases). CDR1 is SGHRS and CDR2 is YFSETQ in the germline V gene. The CDR3 totals 17 residues. The CDR3 region is CASTLGLGPQTSDEQYF. The CDR3 coding sequence is TGCGCCAGCACCTTGGGCCTGGGGCCCCAAACCTCAGACGAGCAGTACTTC.

With respect to this clonotype: One end of the junction varies from germline; a read error may be responsible. This sequence joins TRBV25-1 and TRBJ1-3; D uncertain. This CDR3 is 15 amino acids long. CDR1 and CDR2 from the germline V gene are MGHDK and SYGVNS. This chain's CDR3 is CVSSEPAGSGNTIYF. Here the CDR3 DNA reads TGTGTCAGCAGTGAACCCGCCGGCTCTGGAAACACCATATATTTT.

The genes are TRBV18 and TRBJ1-6, with 7 bases fitting TRBD1. Germline lookup yields CDR1 KGHSH and CDR2 LQKENI. V was pared by 5 bases and J by 6 bases, with 4 bases of the junction left unmatched. This CDR3 is 14 amino acids long. CDR3 sequence: CASSSGTVNSPLHF. CDR3 sequence (DNA): TGTGCCAGCTCATCCGGGACAGTTAATTCACCCCTCCACTTT.

This clonotype has more than one count but fewer than ten. The chain is built from TRBV5-5 and TRBJ2-2; 10 bases map to TRBD2. The ends lost 5 bases at V and 6 bases at J; junction bases unmatched: 7. Germline V lookup: CDR1 SGHKS, CDR2 YYEKEE (reference sequence). CDR3 length: 15 residues. The CDR3 sequence: CASSRLAGVPGELFF. The CDR3 coding sequence is TGTGCCAGCAGTCGACTAGCGGGTGTACCCGGGGAGCTGTTTTTT. Full variable domain (outside the CDR3, taken from reference TRBV5-5 and TRBJ2-2): DAGVTQSPTHLIKTRGQQVTLRCSPISGHKSVSWYQQVLGQGPQFIFQYYEKEERGRGNFPDRFSARQFPNYSSELNVNALLLGDSALYLCASSRLAGVPGELFFGEGSRLTVL.

This clonotype was seen ten or more times. The chain links TRBV2 to TRBJ1-4; 8 nucleotides match TRBD1. The junction had 7 bases not matched to a gene; V was cut back by 5 bases and J by 5 bases. The CDR3 is 15 amino acids. Germline lookup yields CDR1 SNHLY and CDR2 FYNNEI. CDR3 region: CASSSWTGTNEKLFF. Written as DNA, the CDR3 is TGTGCCAGCAGTAGTTGGACAGGGACCAATGAAAAACTGTTTTTT.

This clonotype was picked up a small number of times. J is TRBJ1-2 and V is TRBV11-2, with 8 positions matching TRBD1. Germline V lookup: CDR1 SGHAT, CDR2 FQNNGV. V lost 0 bases, J lost 8 bases, and 2 bases stayed unmatched. The CDR3 totals 13 residues. DNA for the CDR3: TGTGCCAGCAGCTTAGACAGGGGGCAAGGCTACACCTTC. It codes for CASSLDRGQGYTF.